A single sample is the source of the 26 T cell receptor beta chains below, sequenced in a study of blood T cells in healthy people across ages. Together with a sample-barcoded 5' primer, a J-beta primer mix was included in a second PCR lasting about 6 to 11 cycles. One entry per CDR3 protein, called by TCRdb with MiXCR from the 5' RACE reads. The table lists 1.5 million to 2 million distinct CDR3 sequences, roughly 30% of them singletons. The specimen was blood. The receptors here all came from a woman in her 30s in good health.

This clonotype has a handful of counts. The chain combines TRBV20-1 with TRBJ2-7; D is possibly TRBD1 or TRBD2 (5 bases each). CDR3 length: 14 amino acids. Per the germline V gene, CDR1 is DFQATT and CDR2 is SNEGSKA (reference sequence). The V and J ends lost 4 bases and 0 bases respectively, with 13 bases between them. The CDR3 bases are TGCAGTGCTACCCGAGGGGCCCTCTCCTACGAGCAGTACTTC. Its protein is CSATRGALSYEQYF.

The V gene is TRBV29-1, the J gene TRBJ2-5; tentatively, D is TRBD1 (6 bases). The J call may be in error: the DNA end matches TRBJ2-1 better. The V gene's germline CDR1 is SQVTM and CDR2 ANQGSEA. The CDR3 is 13 amino acids. The CDR3 coding sequence is TGCAGCGCTTCGGACAGCAACCAAGAGACCCAGTTCTTC. Its protein product is CSASDSNQETQFF.

This clonotype was counted many times. The chain carries TRBV25-1 and TRBJ1-2; D is perhaps TRBD1 (6 bases). CDR1 is MGHDK, CDR2 SYGVNS, per germline. The CDR3 sequence is 13 residues long. The germline V and J ends were trimmed by 3 bases and 4 bases, with 9 bases remaining between them. The CDR3 DNA is TGTGCCAGCAGTGAGGCAGGGGTCTATGGCTACACCTTC. It specifies CASSEAGVYGYTF.

This chain links TRBV3-1 with TRBJ1-1; D unresolved. Germline CDR1 LGHDT, CDR2 YNNKEL (reference sequence). V was trimmed by 1 base and J by 0 bases, leaving 15 bases between them. The CDR3 is 17 residues long. The CDR3 here is CASSQGVTAGMNTEAFF. CDR3 coding DNA: TGTGCCAGCAGCCAAGGGGTGACGGCGGGCATGAACACTGAAGCTTTCTTT.

The chain combines TRBV5-1 with TRBJ1-1, with TRBD1 as a possible D gene (6 bases). The CDR3 loop spans 14 amino acids. Per germline, CDR1 SGHRS and CDR2 YFSETQ. V was trimmed by 4 bases and J by 3 bases, leaving 13 bases between them. For the CDR3, the DNA is TGCGCCAGCAGCGTTATCAGGGGAGACACTGAAGCTTTCTTT. It encodes CASSVIRGDTEAFF.

The chain links TRBV7-2 to TRBJ1-1; 12 nucleotides align to TRBD1. Germline trimming cut 5 bases from V and 3 bases from J; bases unmatched to any gene: 10. The CDR3 is 17 amino acids. Germline loops: CDR1 SGHTA, CDR2 FQGNSA. Here the CDR3 DNA reads TGTGCCAGCAGCCAAGATTCGGGACAGGGGGCATACACTGAAGCTTTCTTT. This codes for CASSQDSGQGAYTEAFF.

V usage is TRBV5-1 and J usage is TRBJ2-1; possible D gene TRBD2, 5 bases. This CDR3 is 12 amino acids long. V lost 1 base and J 9 bases, leaving 8 bases between the germline ends. Germline-derived CDR1 and CDR2 are SGHRS and YFSETQ. For the CDR3, the DNA is TGCGCCAGCAGCTTGTTTGAGGGTGAGCAGTTCTTC. It specifies CASSLFEGEQFF.

The chain employs TRBV27 and TRBJ1-1, with D uncertain. The CDR3 is 14 residues long. CDR1 is MNHEY, CDR2 SMNVEV, per germline (reference sequence). With 7 bases removed from V and 4 bases from J, the gap between germline ends came to 16 bases. CDR3 protein: CASIVSAGGTEAFF. CDR3 coding DNA: TGTGCCAGCATTGTTTCGGCCGGAGGCACTGAAGCTTTCTTT.

The sample holds a few counts of this clonotype. V gene TRBV20-1 combines with J gene TRBJ1-2; the D gene is possibly TRBD1 (6 bases). This CDR3 is 14 amino acids long. V gave up 3 bases and J gave up 3 bases, with 14 bases separating them. Germline lookup yields CDR1 DFQATT and CDR2 SNEGSKA (reference sequence). CDR3 nucleotide sequence: TGCAGTGCTAGTAAACAGGGAGGCGACTATGGCTACACCTTC. Translation: CSASKQGGDYGYTF.

The chain combines TRBV4-3 with TRBJ2-3; a possible D gene is TRBD2 (5 bases). There are 15 residues in the CDR3. Germline V gene lookup returns CDR1 LGHNA and CDR2 YSLEER. V was pared by 2 bases and J by 0 bases, with 9 bases between. The CDR3 DNA sequence: TGCGCCAGCAGCCAATCTCAGCGGAGCACAGATACGCAGTATTTT. The encoded protein is CASSQSQRSTDTQYF.

The V gene is TRBV27, the J gene TRBJ1-2, with 7 bases lining up with TRBD1. CDR1 is MNHEY, CDR2 SMNVEV, per germline (reference sequence). The CDR3 totals 14 residues. The J segment lost 6 bases and the V segment lost 6 bases, leaving 10 bases of the junction unmatched. The CDR3 region has the DNA TGTGCCAGCAGAAGATCCGGGACAGACGATGGCTACACCTTC. It encodes CASRRSGTDDGYTF.

This clonotype showed up many times. This chain links TRBV20-1 with TRBJ2-6; 14 positions match TRBD2. Germline V gene lookup returns CDR1 DFQATT and CDR2 SNEGSKA (reference sequence). The CDR3 contains 18 residues. V lost 3 bases to trimming and J lost 4 bases; unmatched junction nucleotides: 8. CDR3 loop: CSASKGLAGGGGANVLTF. The DNA for the CDR3 is TGCAGTGCTAGTAAAGGACTAGCGGGAGGCGGAGGGGCCAACGTCCTGACTTTC.

This clonotype has a handful of counts. CDR3 nucleotide sequence: TGTGCCACCAGCAGGAAGTACACGGATCAGGGCACTAATGAAAAACTGTTTTTT. Protein sequence: CATSRKYTDQGTNEKLFF. The chain combines TRBV15 with TRBJ1-4, with a possible D match to TRBD1 (5 bases). There are 18 residues in the CDR3. The germline gives CDR1 LNHNV, CDR2 YYDKDF (reference sequence). V dropped 3 bases and J dropped 2 bases, with 19 bases sitting between them.

The rearrangement links TRBV5-1 to TRBJ2-3; TRBD1 aligns across 8 bases. CDR3 length: 15 residues. V lost 9 bases and J lost 1; bases outside the gene matches: 10. CDR1 SGHRS and CDR2 YFSETQ come from the germline V gene. DNA of the CDR3: TGCGCCACCAGAATTTCGGGACAGGGCACAGATACGCAGTATTTT. It codes for CATRISGQGTDTQYF.

This chain connects TRBV20-1 to TRBJ2-7; D perhaps matches TRBD1 (6 bases). Trimming left V 6 bases short and J 1 base short, with 16 bases between. From germline, CDR1 is DFQATT and CDR2 SNEGSKA (reference sequence). The CDR3 loop spans 14 amino acids. This CDR3 reads CSAQTGSSSYEQYF. In DNA form, the CDR3 reads TGCAGTGCCCAAACAGGGTCCAGTTCCTACGAGCAGTACTTC.

The V and J genes are TRBV3-1 and TRBJ2-7, with 10 positions matching TRBD1. CDR3 length equals 15 residues. V shed 4 bases and J 7 bases; nucleotides not matched to a gene: 10. Germline CDR1 is LGHDT and CDR2 is YNNKEL (reference sequence). CDR3 coding DNA: TGTGCCAGCAGCCGCCAGACAGGGGGCACGGGGGAGCAGTACTTC. Its protein is CASSRQTGGTGEQYF.

The sample holds one count of this clonotype. V usage is TRBV18 and J usage is TRBJ2-2; D is perhaps TRBD2 (5 bases). The CDR3 is made up of 15 amino acids. The V gene's germline CDR1 is KGHSH and CDR2 LQKENI. The V gene lost 6 bases and the J gene lost 0 bases, with 11 bases spanning the gap. CDR3 protein: CASSDYNPNTGELFF. The CDR3 coding sequence is TGTGCCAGCTCTGACTATAACCCGAACACCGGGGAGCTGTTTTTT.

CDR3 amino acids: CASSQVYMNTEAFF. The CDR3 DNA follows: TGTGCCAGCTCACAAGTGTACATGAACACTGAAGCTTTCTTT. The chain uses TRBV18 and TRBJ1-1; D unresolved. This CDR3 has 14 amino acids. The germline CDR1 and CDR2 sequences are KGHSH and LQKENI. V lost 4 bases and J lost 0, with 9 bases in between.

The CDR3: CASSAAWTVSSYEQYF. The CDR3 region has the DNA TGCGCCAGCAGCGCCGCTTGGACGGTGAGCTCCTACGAGCAGTACTTC. V and J are TRBV5-1 and TRBJ2-7; D ambiguous. Germline-derived CDR1 and CDR2 are SGHRS and YFSETQ. This CDR3 contains 16 residues. V was shortened by 4 bases and J by 0 bases, with 17 bases between the two germline ends.

There are a few counts of this clonotype. A much larger clonotype is one base distant, so this may be a read error. The rearrangement uses TRBV18 and TRBJ1-4; D possibly corresponds to TRBD1 (5 bases). The germline V gene encodes CDR1 KGHSH and CDR2 LQKENI. This CDR3 spans 15 amino acids. V lost 2 bases, J lost 6 bases, and 13 bases lay in between. The chain's CDR3 is CASSPGAGSDEKLFF. The CDR3 region has the DNA TGTGCCAGCTCACCAGGGGCAGGGTCGGATGAAAAACTGTTTTTT. The full variable domain, its missing parts supplied by reference TRBV18 and TRBJ1-4, is NAGVMQNPRHLVRRRGQEARLRCSPMKGHSHVYWYRQLPEEGLKFMVYLQKENIIDESGMPKERFSAEFPKEGPSILRIQQVVRGDSAAYFCASSPGAGSDEKLFFGSGTQLSVL.

This clonotype was observed at least ten times. The chain joins TRBV12-3 or TRBV12-4 to TRBJ2-3; 7 bases fit TRBD1. CDR3 length: 14 amino acids. The V and J ends lost 5 bases and 1 base, in that order; junction bases with no gene match: 3. The chain's CDR3 is CASSPGQRTDTQYF. The CDR3 nucleotides are TGTGCCAGCAGTCCGGGACAGCGCACAGATACGCAGTATTTT.

This clonotype was observed a single time. Possible read error: a much larger clone is one base away. V usage is TRBV7-3 and J usage is TRBJ2-1; D gene ambiguous. Deletions cut 1 base from V and 6 bases from J, with 10 bases between. The CDR3 is 14 residues long. CDR1 is SGHTA and CDR2 is FQGTGA in the germline V gene. The CDR3 region has the DNA TGTGCCAGCAGCTTAAACGGGCCGACCAATGAGCAGTTCTTC. Translation: CASSLNGPTNEQFF.

The J gene is TRBJ2-5, the V gene TRBV7-2; 8 bases agree with TRBD1. J lost 1 base, V lost 5 bases, and 3 bases had no gene match. This CDR3 is 14 amino acids long. CDR1 and CDR2 (germline): SGHTA, FQGNSA. CDR3 sequence: CTSSLTGGQETQYF. The CDR3 nucleotides read TGTACCAGCAGCCTAACAGGGGGCCAAGAGACCCAGTACTTC.

The chain has TRBV6-6 and TRBJ1-5; unclear D gene. V gave up 4 bases and J gave up 6 bases, with 13 bases separating them. Germline CDR1 MNHNY, CDR2 SVGAGI (reference sequence). This CDR3 is 14 amino acids long. In nucleotides, the CDR3 is TGTGCCAGCAGTTCGGACGGTGGCGGTCAGCCCCAGCATTTT. Translated, it gives CASSSDGGGQPQHF.

This clonotype was counted a few times. This chain connects TRBV5-5 to TRBJ1-5; TRBD1 might be the D (6 bases). Trimming cost V 2 bases and J 5 bases, with 14 bases left between them. CDR1 SGHKS and CDR2 YYEKEE come from the germline V gene (reference sequence). This CDR3 has 15 residues. The CDR3 bases are TGTGCCAGCAGCTTCCTGCGGGGGCTGGATCAGCCCCAGCATTTT. Translated: CASSFLRGLDQPQHF.

Details on this clonotype: Germline and junction disagree at one end, which may indicate a read error. This rearrangement joins TRBV30 to TRBJ2-3; D tentatively reads TRBD1 or TRBD2 (5 bases each). Germline values: CDR1 GTSNPN, CDR2 SVGIG (reference sequence). The CDR3 is 13 amino acids. The CDR3 loop is CAWSGTLTDTRYF. CDR3 coding DNA: TGTGCCTGGAGCGGGACCCTCACAGATACGCGGTATTTT.